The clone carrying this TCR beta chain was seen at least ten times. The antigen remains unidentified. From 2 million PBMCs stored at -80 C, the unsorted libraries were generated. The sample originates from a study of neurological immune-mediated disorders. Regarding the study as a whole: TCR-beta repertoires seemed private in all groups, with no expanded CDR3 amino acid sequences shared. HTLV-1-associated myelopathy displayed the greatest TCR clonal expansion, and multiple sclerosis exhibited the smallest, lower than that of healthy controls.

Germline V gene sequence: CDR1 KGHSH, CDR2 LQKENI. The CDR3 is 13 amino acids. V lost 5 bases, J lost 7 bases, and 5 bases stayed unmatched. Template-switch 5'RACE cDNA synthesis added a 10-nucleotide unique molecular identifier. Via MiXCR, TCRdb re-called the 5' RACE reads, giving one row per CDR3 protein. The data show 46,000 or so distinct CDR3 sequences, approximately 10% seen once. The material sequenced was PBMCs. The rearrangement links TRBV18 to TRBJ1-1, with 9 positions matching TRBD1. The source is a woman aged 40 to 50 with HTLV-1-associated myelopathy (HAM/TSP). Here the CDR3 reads CASSGTGKGEAFF. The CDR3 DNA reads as TGTGCCAGCTCAGGGACAGGGAAAGGTGAAGCTTTCTTT.